This T cell receptor beta chain was identified during a study of cytomegalovirus exposure and HLA in healthy donors. Study summary: T cells numbering about 200 million yielded 100 million to 120 million unique TCR beta sequences in an earlier analysis.

On this clone itself: Its antigen is not known.

PCR involved 60 Vbeta and 13 Jbeta primers. Measured with immunoSEQ multiplex PCR; TCRdb has only the in-frame clones, and not every one. Here the sample spans roughly 150,000 clones, roughly 80% being singletons. Overall study results and limits: The investigators catalogued some 150 TCR beta chains as cytomegalovirus-associated. A link between a missense DCLRE1C variant and TCR beta V- and J-gene trimming emerged from a later analysis. The majority of TCR sequences were rare, yet some public TCRs appeared in many donors.

The CDR3 covers 15 residues. Germline CDR1 is MGHRA and CDR2 is YSYEKL. V lost 3 bases to trimming and J lost 5 bases, with 17 bases between them. The origin of this receptor is a female donor in good health and CMV-seronegative. Sequenced input: PBMCs. V usage is TRBV4-1 and J usage is TRBJ2-7, with a weak D call TRBD1 (6 bases). CDR3 protein: CASSHAELTGNEQYF. CDR3 bases: TGCGCCAGCAGCCACGCAGAGCTAACAGGGAACGAGCAGTACTTC.